Listed below are T cell receptor beta chains from one sample, sequenced in a study of cytomegalovirus exposure and HLA in healthy donors. Here immunoSEQ multiplex PCR was the method, and the copy in TCRdb shows in-frame clones only, minus some. The repertoire has around 160,000 clones, 75% to 80% of them found once; the top ten carry more than 12%. The sequenced material came from PBMCs. Receptors originate from a man aged 50 or older in good health and CMV-seropositive. CDR3s include the opening cysteine and the closing phenylalanine or tryptophan. The D gene is left open where the match is weak. Where a row states a size, it is once, few, many or the class of an expanded clone; other rows omit it.

size: few; V: TRBV7-9; length: 15; J: TRBJ1-2; D: TRBD1; CDR3: CASSLVLSGGSGYTF; DNA: TGTGCCAGCAGCTTAGTTCTATCAGGGGGCTCTGGCTACACCTTC
size: NA; V: TRBV2; length: 12; J: TRBJ2-4; D: TRBD1; CDR3: CASSERGRVGYF; DNA: TGTGCCAGCAGTGAGAGGGGGCGGGTGGGGTACTTC
size: NA; V: TRBV9; length: 14; J: TRBJ1-2; D: NA; CDR3: CASSGLAANYGYTF; DNA: TGTGCCAGCAGCGGCCTGGCCGCTAACTATGGCTACACCTTC
size: NA; V: TRBV13; length: 15; J: TRBJ2-5; D: TRBD1; CDR3: CASSLFWGTEETQYF; DNA: TGTGCCAGCAGCCTGTTTTGGGGGACAGAAGAGACCCAGTACTTC
size: NA; V: TRBV7-3; length: 15; J: TRBJ2-2; D: TRBD1; CDR3: CASSLTGQPTGELFF; DNA: TGTGCCAGCAGCTTAACGGGACAGCCGACCGGGGAGCTGTTTTTT
size: NA; V: TRBV13; length: 14; J: TRBJ2-3; D: NA; CDR3: CASSWVARQDTQYF; DNA: TGTGCCAGCAGCTGGGTAGCACGTCAAGATACGCAGTATTTT
size: NA; V: TRBV29-1; length: 14; J: TRBJ2-1; D: TRBD2; CDR3: CSVVRGGTYNEQFF; DNA: TGCAGCGTGGTTAGGGGAGGGACCTACAATGAGCAGTTCTTC
size: NA; V: TRBV7-9; length: 16; J: TRBJ2-5; D: TRBD2; CDR3: CASSRREERGEETQYF; DNA: TGTGCCAGCAGCCGACGGGAGGAGCGGGGGGAAGAGACCCAGTACTTC
size: NA; V: TRBV7-2; length: 15; J: TRBJ2-1; D: TRBD1; CDR3: CASSLWGQGPNEQFF; DNA: TGTGCCAGCAGCTTATGGGGACAGGGTCCCAATGAGCAGTTCTTC
size: NA; V: TRBV28; length: 13; J: TRBJ1-6; D: NA; CDR3: CATTPGYNSPLHF; DNA: TGTGCCACCACACCAGGGTACAATTCACCCCTCCACTTT
size: NA; V: TRBV7-9; length: 13; J: TRBJ1-5; D: NA; CDR3: CASSDTGNQPQHF; DNA: TGTGCCAGCAGCGACACAGGGAATCAGCCCCAGCATTTT
size: NA; V: TRBV7-9; length: 17; J: TRBJ2-2; D: TRBD2; CDR3: CASSWPPGLVNTGELFF; DNA: TGTGCCAGCAGCTGGCCTCCGGGACTAGTCAACACCGGGGAGCTGTTTTTT
size: NA; V: TRBV7-8; length: 16; J: TRBJ1-6; D: NA; CDR3: CASSLAPGLLSSPLHF; DNA: TGTGCCAGCAGCTTAGCGCCAGGGCTTCTAAGTTCACCCCTCCACTTT
size: NA; V: TRBV4-2; length: 15; J: TRBJ1-1; D: NA; CDR3: CASSQVAWGQDEAFF; DNA: TGTGCCAGCAGCCAAGTCGCCTGGGGGCAGGATGAAGCTTTCTTT
size: NA; V: TRBV5-4; length: 14; J: TRBJ1-6; D: NA; CDR3: CASSSIQGNSPLHF; DNA: TGTGCCAGCAGCTCCATCCAGGGAAATTCACCCCTCCACTTT
size: once; V: TRBV10-3; length: 14; J: TRBJ1-1; D: TRBD1; CDR3: CAISGDRGSTEAFF; DNA: TGTGCCATCAGTGGGGACAGAGGTAGCACTGAAGCTTTCTTT
size: NA; V: TRBV27; length: 17; J: TRBJ1-1; D: TRBD1; CDR3: CASSPLLSGTGRTEAFF; DNA: TGTGCCAGCAGTCCACTCCTTTCCGGGACAGGGAGAACTGAAGCTTTCTTT
size: NA; V: TRBV28; length: 13; J: TRBJ1-1; D: NA; CDR3: CASTSGENTEAFF; DNA: TGTGCCAGCACGAGCGGTGAGAACACTGAAGCTTTCTTT
size: NA; V: TRBV2; length: 15; J: TRBJ1-4; D: TRBD1; CDR3: CASSEVRGLAEKLFF; DNA: TGTGCCAGCAGTGAAGTTAGGGGGCTGGCTGAAAAACTGTTTTTT
size: once; V: TRBV18; length: 14; J: TRBJ1-2; D: TRBD1; CDR3: CASSPTGQGYGYTF; DNA: TGTGCCAGCTCACCCACGGGACAGGGCTATGGCTACACCTTC
size: NA; V: TRBV4-2; length: 13; J: TRBJ2-5; D: TRBD1; CDR3: CASSPGGRETQYF; DNA: TGTGCCAGCAGCCCAGGGGGACGGGAGACCCAGTACTTC
size: NA; V: TRBV5-4; length: 15; J: TRBJ2-3; D: TRBD2; CDR3: CASSPSGPGPDTQYF; DNA: TGTGCCAGCAGCCCTAGCGGACCCGGGCCAGATACGCAGTATTTT
size: NA; V: TRBV5-1; length: 16; J: TRBJ2-6; D: TRBD1; CDR3: CASTGTGTSGANVLTF; DNA: TGCGCCAGCACTGGGACAGGGACTTCTGGGGCCAACGTCCTGACTTTC
size: NA; V: TRBV10-3; length: 12; J: TRBJ2-1; D: NA; CDR3: CAISESLNEQFF; DNA: TGTGCCATCAGTGAGTCCCTAAATGAGCAGTTCTTC
size: NA; V: TRBV2; length: 15; J: TRBJ1-2; D: NA; CDR3: CASSGKTTTLYGYTF; DNA: TGTGCCAGCAGTGGGAAGACAACAACCCTCTATGGCTACACCTTC
size: NA; V: TRBV5-1; length: 14; J: TRBJ1-1; D: TRBD1; CDR3: CASSPRQGNTEAFF; DNA: TGCGCCAGCAGCCCCCGACAGGGGAACACTGAAGCTTTCTTT
size: NA; V: TRBV4-2; length: 14; J: TRBJ2-6; D: NA; CDR3: CASSPGDGANVLTF; DNA: TGTGCCAGCAGCCCGGGGGATGGGGCCAACGTCCTGACTTTC
size: once; V: TRBV6-1; length: 15; J: TRBJ2-3; D: NA; CDR3: CASSVRRGGADTQYF; DNA: TGTGCCAGCAGTGTCAGGAGGGGGGGCGCAGATACGCAGTATTTT
size: NA; V: TRBV7-2; length: 12; J: TRBJ2-2; D: NA; CDR3: CASSLNHRVAFF; DNA: TGTGCCAGCAGCTTAAATCACAGGGTTGCGTTTTTT
size: NA; V: TRBV6-6; length: 15; J: TRBJ1-3; D: NA; CDR3: CASSYSSGAGNTIYF; DNA: TGTGCCAGCAGTTACTCGTCAGGGGCCGGAAACACCATATATTTT
size: NA; V: TRBV18; length: 15; J: TRBJ2-7; D: TRBD1; CDR3: CASSPAGTGATEQYF; DNA: TGTGCCAGCTCACCGGCCGGGACAGGGGCGACCGAGCAGTACTTC
size: NA; V: TRBV5-5; length: 15; J: TRBJ1-5; D: NA; CDR3: CASSLAPISNQPQHF; DNA: TGTGCCAGCAGCTTAGCGCCGATTAGCAATCAGCCCCAGCATTTT
size: NA; V: TRBV5-4; length: 18; J: TRBJ1-1; D: TRBD1; CDR3: CASSQDDLRAGGWTEAFF; DNA: TGCGCCAGCAGCCAAGATGATCTACGCGCAGGGGGGTGGACTGAAGCTTTCTTT
size: NA; V: TRBV4-3; length: 13; J: TRBJ2-2; D: NA; CDR3: CASSQERTGELFF; DNA: TGCGCCAGCAGCCAAGAACGGACCGGGGAGCTGTTTTTT
size: NA; V: TRBV9; length: 16; J: TRBJ1-6; D: NA; CDR3: CASNRGGEGYDSPLHF; DNA: TGTGCCAGCAATCGGGGAGGGGAAGGGTATGATTCACCCCTCCACTTT
size: NA; V: TRBV6-6; length: 16; J: TRBJ1-4; D: NA; CDR3: CASSYSSGATNEKLFF; DNA: TGTGCCAGCAGTTACTCCTCGGGGGCAACTAATGAAAAACTGTTTTTT
size: NA; V: TRBV29-1; length: 14; J: TRBJ1-2; D: TRBD1; CDR3: CSVESTGAGYGYTF; DNA: TGCAGCGTTGAATCGACAGGGGCTGGCTATGGCTACACCTTC
size: NA; V: TRBV18; length: 15; J: TRBJ1-6; D: NA; CDR3: CASSPTPGLGSPLHF; DNA: TGTGCCAGCTCACCGACACCGGGACTTGGTTCACCCCTCCACTTT
size: NA; V: TRBV13; length: 16; J: TRBJ1-4; D: NA; CDR3: CASSLRTGSTNEKLFF; DNA: TGTGCCAGCAGCCTGCGGACGGGATCAACTAATGAAAAACTGTTTTTT
size: NA; V: TRBV15; length: 17; J: TRBJ2-1; D: TRBD2; CDR3: CATSRAGLAGRYNEQFF; DNA: TGTGCCACCAGCAGAGCCGGACTAGCGGGGCGATACAATGAGCAGTTCTTC
size: NA; V: TRBV7-2; length: 13; J: TRBJ1-1; D: NA; CDR3: CASSLAKNTEAFF; DNA: TGTGCCAGCAGCTTAGCTAAGAACACTGAAGCTTTCTTT
size: few; V: TRBV12-2; length: 16; J: TRBJ1-4; D: NA; CDR3: CASRIGTGGSNEKLFF; DNA: TGTGCAAGTCGCATAGGGACAGGGGGGTCTAATGAAAAACTGTTTTTT
size: NA; V: TRBV5-1; length: 14; J: TRBJ2-1; D: TRBD1; CDR3: CASFRDSNYNEQFF; DNA: TGCGCCAGCTTTAGGGACAGCAATTACAATGAGCAGTTCTTC
size: NA; V: TRBV5-1; length: 15; J: TRBJ2-5; D: NA; CDR3: CASSPLKGAQETQYF; DNA: TGCGCCAGCAGCCCCCTCAAAGGGGCTCAAGAGACCCAGTACTTC
size: NA; V: TRBV7-2; length: 11; J: TRBJ2-7; D: NA; CDR3: CASSFTYEQYF; DNA: TGTGCCAGCAGCTTCACTTACGAGCAGTACTTC
size: few; V: TRBV4-3; length: 17; J: TRBJ1-6; D: NA; CDR3: CASSRKTPRGYNSPLHF; DNA: TGCGCCAGCAGCCGGAAAACACCCAGGGGATATAATTCACCCCTCCACTTT
size: NA; V: TRBV19; length: 16; J: TRBJ1-5; D: NA; CDR3: CASSIIHSNSNQPQHF; DNA: TGTGCCAGTAGTATAATTCACAGCAATAGCAATCAGCCCCAGCATTTT
size: NA; V: TRBV16; length: 17; J: TRBJ2-3; D: NA; CDR3: CASSRTAGGRELDTQYF; DNA: TGTGCCAGCAGCCGTACGGCAGGGGGGCGCGAACTAGATACGCAGTATTTT
size: NA; V: TRBV7-2; length: 14; J: TRBJ2-4; D: NA; CDR3: CASSFDRAKNIQYF; DNA: TGTGCCAGCAGCTTTGACAGAGCCAAAAACATTCAGTACTTC
size: NA; V: TRBV6-5; length: 14; J: TRBJ2-7; D: TRBD2; CDR3: CASSRGSGRDEQYF; DNA: TGTGCCAGCAGCCGGGGCTCAGGGAGGGACGAGCAGTACTTC
size: few; V: TRBV29-1; length: 14; J: TRBJ1-4; D: NA; CDR3: CSVFGEGGSEKLFF; DNA: TGCAGCGTCTTCGGGGAGGGGGGGTCTGAAAAACTGTTTTTT
size: NA; V: TRBV28; length: 16; J: TRBJ1-2; D: TRBD1; CDR3: CASSSPPGQGWNGYTF; DNA: TGTGCCAGCAGTTCACCTCCGGGACAGGGATGGAATGGCTACACCTTC
size: NA; V: TRBV9; length: 16; J: TRBJ1-5; D: TRBD1; CDR3: CASSPGTGVSNQPQHF; DNA: TGTGCCAGCAGCCCCGGGACAGGGGTAAGTAATCAGCCCCAGCATTTT
size: NA; V: TRBV2; length: 13; J: TRBJ1-1; D: TRBD1; CDR3: CASRGGVGTEAFF; DNA: TGTGCCAGCCGAGGGGGCGTGGGCACTGAAGCTTTCTTT
size: NA; V: TRBV28; length: 15; J: TRBJ1-2; D: TRBD1; CDR3: CASSSPTGTNYGYTF; DNA: TGTGCCAGCAGTTCCCCGACAGGGACTAACTATGGCTACACCTTC
size: few; V: TRBV18; length: 21; J: TRBJ2-6; D: NA; CDR3: CASSLAPLLAGRNSGANVLTF; DNA: TGTGCCAGCTCACTGGCTCCGCTGTTGGCGGGACGAAACTCTGGGGCCAACGTCCTGACTTTC
size: NA; V: TRBV5-1; length: 16; J: TRBJ2-2; D: TRBD2; CDR3: CASSPGGGGRTGELFF; DNA: TGCGCCAGCAGCCCCGGGGGGGGCGGTAGGACCGGGGAGCTGTTTTTT
size: NA; V: TRBV28; length: 13; J: TRBJ1-1; D: TRBD1; CDR3: CASLKLQGSEAFF; DNA: TGTGCCTCACTAAAACTACAGGGGTCTGAAGCTTTCTTT
size: NA; V: TRBV19; length: 14; J: TRBJ1-4; D: NA; CDR3: CATTELPSNEKLFF; DNA: TGTGCCACCACCGAGTTGCCGTCTAATGAAAAACTGTTTTTT